These T cell receptor beta chains were read from a single sample in a study of glioma-infiltrating T cells after dendritic cell vaccination. The table came from immunoSEQ multiplex PCR; TCRdb's copy has only in-frame clones and leaves some out. Among tens of thousands of clones, around 83% were seen once, and the ten largest hold under 8%. The input for sequencing was blood, taken after dendritic cell vaccination. These receptors all come from a human donor with glioblastoma. CDR3s include the opening cysteine and the closing phenylalanine or tryptophan. A D gene is named only where the DNA matches it firmly. Only some rows state a clone size, as once, few, many or a class for expanded clones.

TRBJ2-1,.,TRBV6-6,.,CASSSGLYNEQFF,TGTGCCAGCAGCTCTGGGCTCTACAATGAGCAGTTCTTC
TRBJ2-1,.,TRBV5-4,once,CATQERVVHEQFF,TGTGCCACACAGGAAAGGGTGGTCCATGAGCAGTTCTTC
TRBJ1-4,.,TRBV4-3,.,CASSQEVTATNEKLFF,TGCGCCAGCAGCCAAGAGGTCACTGCAACTAATGAAAAACTGTTTTTT
TRBJ2-7,TRBD2,TRBV7-2,once,CASSLWRGTEQYF,TGTGCCAGCAGCTTATGGCGGGGGACCGAGCAGTACTTC
TRBJ2-1,.,TRBV30,.,CAWSRGTSLGNEQFF,TGTGCCTGGAGTCGGGGGACTTCTCTCGGCAATGAGCAGTTCTTC
TRBJ1-2,.,TRBV29-1,.,CSVESGYTF,TGCAGCGTTGAGAGTGGCTACACCTTC
TRBJ1-3,TRBD1,TRBV9,.,CASSVLGTENTIYF,TGTGCCAGCAGCGTACTTGGGACAGAGAACACCATATATTTT
TRBJ1-3,TRBD1,TRBV16,.,CASSPRTGSGNTIYF,TGTGCCAGCAGCCCCAGGACAGGGTCTGGAAACACCATATATTTT
TRBJ1-1,.,TRBV6-5,few,CASRQGPEAFF,TGTGCCAGCAGACAGGGACCTGAAGCTTTCTTT
TRBJ2-1,TRBD1,TRBV25-1,.,CASSERSTGGTYNEQFF,TGTGCCAGCAGTGAACGGTCGACAGGGGGCACCTACAATGAGCAGTTCTTC
TRBJ1-5,.,TRBV7-2,once,CASSPYRGGYSNQPQHF,TGTGCCAGCAGCCCCTACCGGGGGGGTTATAGCAATCAGCCCCAGCATTTT
TRBJ1-4,.,TRBV18,.,CASSPRGGEKLFF,TGTGCCAGCTCACCAAGGGGAGGAGAAAAACTGTTTTTT
TRBJ2-1,TRBD2,TRBV5-1,.,CASSLSPGGGEQFF,TGCGCCAGCAGCTTGTCTCCGGGAGGGGGGGAGCAGTTCTTC
TRBJ1-4,.,TRBV6-5,.,CASSNRNEKLFF,TGTGCCAGCAGCAACAGGAATGAAAAACTGTTTTTT
TRBJ2-1,TRBD2,TRBV6-5,.,CASSYSLSGAYNEQFF,TGTGCCAGCAGTTACTCGTTGAGCGGGGCTTACAATGAGCAGTTCTTC
TRBJ1-2,.,TRBV9,.,CASSPGHRGGYTF,TGTGCCAGCAGCCCAGGACATCGGGGGGGCTACACCTTC
TRBJ1-1,TRBD1,TRBV2,.,CASSAGTVNTEAFF,TGTGCCAGCAGCGCCGGGACAGTGAACACTGAAGCTTTCTTT
TRBJ1-2,.,TRBV11-1,.,CASSLLQGNDGYTF,TGTGCCAGCAGCTTATTACAGGGCAACGATGGCTACACCTTC
TRBJ2-1,.,TRBV9,few,CASSVIYGGTEQFF,TGTGCCAGCAGCGTAATCTATGGGGGCACTGAGCAGTTCTTC
TRBJ2-1,.,TRBV6-6,.,CASRNRVSGEDEQFF,TGTGCCAGCAGAAACAGGGTTTCAGGTGAGGATGAGCAGTTCTTC
TRBJ2-3,TRBD2,TRBV12-5,.,CASGLAQKHLAGGHTDTQYF,TGTGCTAGTGGTTTGGCTCAGAAACATCTAGCGGGGGGACACACAGATACGCAGTATTTT
TRBJ1-2,.,TRBV27,.,CASSLRSNYGYTF,TGTGCCAGCAGTTTGAGATCTAACTATGGCTACACCTTC
TRBJ2-1,TRBD2,TRBV10-3,few,CAISESIGLAAYNEQFF,TGTGCCATCAGTGAGTCGATAGGGCTAGCGGCCTACAATGAGCAGTTCTTC
TRBJ1-2,.,TRBV6-5,.,CASTEGGDYYGYTF,TGTGCCAGCACCGAAGGGGGGGACTACTATGGCTACACCTTC
TRBJ2-2,.,TRBV12-5,.,CASAPVAPDTGELFF,TGTGCTAGTGCCCCGGTAGCCCCCGACACCGGGGAGCTGTTTTTT
TRBJ2-3,TRBD2,TRBV2,.,CAGRGLAASDTQYF,TGTGCCGGGAGAGGGCTAGCGGCCTCGGATACGCAGTATTTT
TRBJ1-3,.,TRBV27,.,CASSPGQQTVSGNTIYF,TGTGCCAGCAGTCCCGGACAGCAGACGGTCTCTGGAAACACCATATATTTT
TRBJ1-1,.,TRBV11-2,.,CASSLVGRNTEAFF,TGTGCCAGCAGCTTAGTCGGTCGGAACACTGAAGCTTTCTTT
TRBJ1-5,.,TRBV6-5,.,CASSSTRTDNQPQHF,TGTGCCAGCAGTTCCACCCGGACAGACAATCAGCCCCAGCATTTT
TRBJ1-1,TRBD1,TRBV6-1,once,CASSAGGWGTEAFF,TGTGCCAGCAGTGCAGGGGGCTGGGGCACTGAAGCTTTCTTT
TRBJ2-7,.,TRBV10-3,.,CATTSGTRSYEQYF,TGTGCCACCACCTCCGGGACTCGCTCCTACGAGCAGTACTTC
TRBJ2-7,.,TRBV10-3,.,CATSQGGTYEQYF,TGTGCCACTTCACAGGGGGGGACCTACGAGCAGTACTTC
TRBJ2-2,TRBD1,TRBV6-5,.,CASSSGQGSTGELFF,TGTGCCAGCAGTAGTGGACAGGGATCCACCGGGGAGCTGTTTTTT
TRBJ1-1,TRBD1,TRBV27,few,CAGLWTGKGTEAFF,TGTGCCGGACTCTGGACAGGAAAGGGGACTGAAGCTTTCTTT
TRBJ2-2,TRBD1,TRBV15,once,CATKTGQGSTGELFF,TGTGCCACCAAAACCGGACAGGGTAGCACCGGGGAGCTGTTTTTT
TRBJ2-4,.,TRBV19,.,CASSISGLAKNIQYF,TGTGCCAGTAGTATAAGTGGCCTAGCCAAAAACATTCAGTACTTC
TRBJ1-5,.,TRBV21-1,.,CASSKEVGGNQPQHF,TGTGCCAGCAGCAAAGAGGTGGGAGGGAATCAGCCCCAGCATTTT
TRBJ2-3,.,TRBV7-3,.,CASSFKGGQRPQYF,TGTGCCAGCAGCTTTAAAGGGGGACAACGTCCGCAGTATTTT
TRBJ2-5,TRBD2,TRBV7-3,.,CASSLGLAGSETQYF,TGTGCCAGCAGCCTGGGACTAGCGGGGAGTGAGACCCAGTACTTC
TRBJ1-1,TRBD1,TRBV11-2,few,CASSSGTGTEAFF,TGTGCCAGCAGCTCCGGGACAGGGACTGAAGCTTTCTTT
TRBJ1-1,TRBD1,TRBV5-4,.,CASSSNRGQGTEAFF,TGTGCCAGCAGCTCGAACAGGGGGCAGGGTACTGAAGCTTTCTTT
TRBJ2-1,.,TRBV6-1,.,CASSPLGASYNEQFF,TGTGCCAGCAGTCCTTTGGGGGCATCCTACAATGAGCAGTTCTTC
TRBJ1-1,.,TRBV7-3,few,CASSTDRNTEAFF,TGTGCCAGCAGCACCGATAGGAACACTGAAGCTTTCTTT